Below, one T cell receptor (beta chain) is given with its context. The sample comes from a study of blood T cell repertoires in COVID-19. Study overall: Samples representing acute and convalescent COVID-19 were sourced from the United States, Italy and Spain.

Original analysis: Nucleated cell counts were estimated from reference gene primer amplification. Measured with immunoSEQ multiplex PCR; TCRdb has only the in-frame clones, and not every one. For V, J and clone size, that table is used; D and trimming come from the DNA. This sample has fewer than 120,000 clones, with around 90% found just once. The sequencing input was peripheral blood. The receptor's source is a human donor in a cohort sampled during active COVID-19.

CDR3: CAISVGDNYNEQFF. The CDR3 DNA follows: TGTGCCATCAGTGTGGGAGACAACTACAATGAGCAGTTCTTC. The J gene is TRBJ2-1, the V gene TRBV10-3, with D possibly matching TRBD2 (5 bases). The V gene lost 4 bases and the J gene lost 3 bases, with 10 bases spanning the gap. Germline CDR1 is ENHRY and CDR2 is SYGVKD. The CDR3 is 14 residues long.